The 30 T cell receptor beta chains given below trace back to one sample, sequenced in a study of monozygotic twins with inflammatory bowel disease. No DNA is given; TCRdb re-called the 5' RACE reads and lists each CDR3 protein once. This sample's table has about 160,000 distinct CDR3 sequences. The material sequenced was blood. The receptor set was obtained from a human donor with ulcerative colitis or Crohn's disease, or a healthy co-twin of an affected twin (not recorded which).

The chain combines TRBV12-3 or TRBV12-4 with TRBJ1-1. CDR3 length: 13 amino acids. The CDR3 here is CASSSTRGIEAFF.

This chain connects TRBV5-1 to TRBJ2-2; absent DNA, TCRdb's TRBD1 call cannot be checked. There are 13 residues in the CDR3. Germline CDR1 and CDR2: SGHRS and YFSETQ. CDR3 sequence: CASSLDPHGELFF.

This chain connects TRBV7-6 to TRBJ2-1; TCRdb returns TRBD1, unconfirmable since there is no DNA. Germline CDR1 reads SGHVS; CDR2 reads FNYEAQ. The CDR3 consists of 16 residues. The CDR3 reads CVSSLSGTGAYNEQFF.

V usage is TRBV2 and J usage is TRBJ2-7. Germline values: CDR1 SNHLY, CDR2 FYNNEI. CDR3 length: 12 amino acids. The CDR3 loop is CASRVDSYEQYF. Combining the CDR3 with reference TRBV2 and TRBJ2-7 gives the whole variable domain EPEVTQTPSHQVTQMGQEVILRCVPISNHLYFYWYRQILGQKVEFLVSFYNNEISEKSEIFDDQFSVERPDGSNFTLKIRSTKLEDSAMYFCASRVDSYEQYFGPGTRLTVT.

CDR3 protein: CASSQRLANTGELFF. V and J are TRBV3-1 and TRBJ2-2. The length of the CDR3 is 15 residues. CDR1 and CDR2 (germline): LGHDT, YNNKEL (reference sequence).

CDR3 sequence: CASSITSGRIEQYF. V gene TRBV5-1 combines with J gene TRBJ2-7; TCRdb selects TRBD2, and the lack of DNA leaves this call unchecked. Germline V CDR1 and CDR2: SGHRS, YFSETQ. The CDR3 sequence is 14 residues long. Full variable domain (remainder filled in from reference TRBV5-1 and TRBJ2-7): KAGVTQTPRYLIKTRGQQVTLSCSPISGHRSVSWYQQTPGQGLQFLFEYFSETQRNKGNFPGRFSGRQFSNSRSEMNVSTLELGDSALYLCASSITSGRIEQYFGPGTRLTVT.

The chain has TRBV20-1 and TRBJ2-7. This CDR3 comprises 11 residues. Germline V gene data show CDR1 as DFQATT and CDR2 as SNEGSKA (reference sequence). The CDR3 loop is CSAHEAYEQYF.

The genes are TRBV6-5 and TRBJ1-1. The CDR3 extends over 13 amino acids. The V gene's germline CDR1 is MNHEY and CDR2 SVGAGI. The CDR3 spells CASSYGEYTEAFF.

The chain couples TRBV5-1 to TRBJ2-5; TCRdb names TRBD2, which stays unverified in the absence of DNA. CDR1 and CDR2 from the germline V gene are SGHRS and YFSETQ. This CDR3 has 13 residues. The CDR3 sequence is CASSLELVETQYF.

The genes are TRBV29-1 and TRBJ1-5; checking the TCRdb D call of TRBD1 is not possible without DNA. The CDR3 consists of 13 residues. CDR1 and CDR2 from the germline V gene are SQVTM and ANQGSEA. CDR3 amino acids: CSVRDRANQPQHF.

The rearrangement uses TRBV3-1 and TRBJ2-7; TCRdb lists TRBD1, though no DNA is available to test this call. Per the germline V gene, CDR1 is LGHDT and CDR2 is YNNKEL (reference sequence). This CDR3 is 15 amino acids long. CDR3 sequence reads: CASSQALDVNYEQYF.

The chain carries TRBV28 and TRBJ2-1; TCRdb's D call, TRBD1, is unchecked because there is no DNA. Germline lookup yields CDR1 MDHEN and CDR2 SYDVKM. The CDR3 consists of 15 residues. This CDR3 is CASRSPGPRSNEQFF.

CDR3 region: CASAGRANTGELFF. V gene TRBV7-2 combines with J gene TRBJ2-2; TCRdb names TRBD2, which stays unverified in the absence of DNA. CDR3 length: 14 residues. Germline CDR1 SGHTA, CDR2 FQGNSA.

The genes are TRBV5-1 and TRBJ1-1. Germline assignment: CDR1 SGHRS and CDR2 YFSETQ. The CDR3 has 13 residues. Here the CDR3 reads CASSFAGGTEAFF.

The chain carries TRBV24-1 and TRBJ2-2; the D gene TCRdb calls, TRBD2, cannot be checked with no DNA. Germline V CDR1 and CDR2: KGHDR, SFDVKD. The CDR3 extends over 21 amino acids. The CDR3 region is CATTPGLTERTSGQVPGELFF.

V gene TRBV29-1 combines with J gene TRBJ2-2. CDR1 is SQVTM, CDR2 ANQGSEA, per germline. The CDR3 sequence is 13 residues long. The CDR3 loop is CSVAILNTGELFF.

The chain recombines TRBV6-2 or TRBV6-3 with TRBJ2-3; TCRdb gives TRBD2 as the D gene, but with no DNA this cannot be confirmed. CDR1 is MNHEY and CDR2 is SVGEGT in the germline V gene. The CDR3 has 21 residues. This CDR3 is CASSYSAGTSGRITSTDTQYF.

The rearrangement uses TRBV24-1 and TRBJ2-1; the D call of TRBD1 rests on TCRdb alone, since no DNA is present to check it. CDR1 is KGHDR, CDR2 SFDVKD, per germline. The CDR3 is 14 residues long. This CDR3 reads CATGGTGGHNEQFF.

The rearrangement joins TRBV24-1 to TRBJ2-3; the D call from TCRdb, TRBD1, cannot be confirmed without DNA. The CDR3 has 16 amino acids. Germline CDR1 is KGHDR and CDR2 is SFDVKD. The CDR3: CATSDFRDRVSDTQYF.

The chain combines TRBV6-5 with TRBJ2-7. The CDR3 length is 13 residues. The V gene's germline CDR1 is MNHEY and CDR2 SVGAGI. The CDR3 is CASSYSSKGEQYF.

The chain combines TRBV29-1 with TRBJ2-1; the D call of TRBD1 rests on TCRdb alone, since no DNA is present to check it. The CDR3 is 16 amino acids. Germline V CDR1 and CDR2: SQVTM, ANQGSEA. Here the CDR3 reads CSVLTPEGTGPNEQFF.

The rearrangement uses TRBV20-1 and TRBJ2-5; TCRdb lists TRBD1, though no DNA is available to test this call. CDR1 DFQATT and CDR2 SNEGSKA come from the germline V gene (reference sequence). The CDR3 is 13 residues long. The CDR3 sequence is CSAPRTVQETQYF.

The chain has TRBV6-5 and TRBJ1-3; TCRdb returns TRBD1, unconfirmable since there is no DNA. Germline V lookup: CDR1 MNHEY, CDR2 SVGAGI. CDR3 length: 17 residues. The CDR3 sequence is CASSYVGRGQDGNTIYF.

The chain carries TRBV7-2 and TRBJ1-1. This CDR3 contains 14 residues. CDR1 and CDR2 from the germline V gene are SGHTA and FQGNSA. Here the CDR3 reads CASSLGRVDTEAFF.

The CDR3 sequence: CASSLSEGREQYF. The rearrangement uses TRBV12-3 or TRBV12-4 and TRBJ2-7; TCRdb designates TRBD2, a call that cannot be tested without DNA. The CDR3 extends over 13 amino acids.

The rearrangement links TRBV5-1 to TRBJ2-1; TCRdb's D gene call, TRBD1, goes unchecked for lack of DNA. CDR1 is SGHRS, CDR2 YFSETQ, per germline. CDR3 length: 16 residues. The CDR3 reads CASSLYSGTGDNEQFF.

This rearrangement joins TRBV20-1 to TRBJ2-7; lacking DNA, the TRBD2 call made by TCRdb goes unchecked. Germline CDR1 is DFQATT and CDR2 is SNEGSKA (reference sequence). This CDR3 has 15 amino acids. Here the CDR3 reads CSARDQSGRRDEQYF.

The rearrangement links TRBV5-1 to TRBJ2-4; checking the TCRdb D call of TRBD1 is not possible without DNA. Per germline, CDR1 SGHRS and CDR2 YFSETQ. CDR3 size: 15 residues. The CDR3 spells CASSLDKGTANIQYF.

V usage is TRBV7-2 and J usage is TRBJ2-7; the TRBD2 assignment by TCRdb is unverifiable without DNA. The V gene's germline CDR1 is SGHTA and CDR2 FQGNSA. This CDR3 spans 14 amino acids. The CDR3 is CASSLLGVRNEQYF.

V is TRBV10-3 and J is TRBJ1-2. Germline loops: CDR1 ENHRY, CDR2 SYGVKD. CDR3 size: 13 residues. The CDR3 region is CAISDSIYYGYTF.